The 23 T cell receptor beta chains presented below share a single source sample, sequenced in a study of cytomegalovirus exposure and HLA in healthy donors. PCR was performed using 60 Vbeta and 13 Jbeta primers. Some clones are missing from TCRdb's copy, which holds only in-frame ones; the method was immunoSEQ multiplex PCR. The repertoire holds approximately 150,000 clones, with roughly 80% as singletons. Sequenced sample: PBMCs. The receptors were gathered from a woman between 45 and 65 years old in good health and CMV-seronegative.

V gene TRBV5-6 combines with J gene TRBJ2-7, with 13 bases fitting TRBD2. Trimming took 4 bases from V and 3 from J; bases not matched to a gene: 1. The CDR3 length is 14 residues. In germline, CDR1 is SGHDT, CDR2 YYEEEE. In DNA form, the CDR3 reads TGTGCCAGCAGCGGACTAGCGGGAGTCTACGAGCAGTACTTC. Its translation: CASSGLAGVYEQYF.

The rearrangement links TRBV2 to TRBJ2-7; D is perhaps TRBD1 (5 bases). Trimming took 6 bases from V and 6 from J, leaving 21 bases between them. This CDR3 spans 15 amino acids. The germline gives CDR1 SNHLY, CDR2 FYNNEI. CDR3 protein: CASRRTPLTLREQYF. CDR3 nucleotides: TGTGCCAGCAGAAGGACACCCTTGACCCTACGCGAGCAGTACTTC. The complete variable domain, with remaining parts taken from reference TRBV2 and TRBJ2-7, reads EPEVTQTPSHQVTQMGQEVILRCVPISNHLYFYWYRQILGQKVEFLVSFYNNEISEKSEIFDDQFSVERPDGSNFTLKIRSTKLEDSAMYFCASRRTPLTLREQYFGPGTRLTVT.

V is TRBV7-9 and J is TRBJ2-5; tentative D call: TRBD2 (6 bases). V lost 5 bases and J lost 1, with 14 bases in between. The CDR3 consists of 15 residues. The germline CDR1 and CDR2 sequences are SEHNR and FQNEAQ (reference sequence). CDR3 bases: TGTGCCAGCAGCAACCCCGGGACTCGCCAAGAGACCCAGTACTTC. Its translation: CASSNPGTRQETQYF.

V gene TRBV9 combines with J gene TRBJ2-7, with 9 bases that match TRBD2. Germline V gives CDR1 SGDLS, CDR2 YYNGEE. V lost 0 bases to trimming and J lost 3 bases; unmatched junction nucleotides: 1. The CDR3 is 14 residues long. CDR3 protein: CASSVGGRGYEQYF. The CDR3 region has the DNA TGTGCCAGCAGCGTAGGCGGGAGGGGCTACGAGCAGTACTTC.

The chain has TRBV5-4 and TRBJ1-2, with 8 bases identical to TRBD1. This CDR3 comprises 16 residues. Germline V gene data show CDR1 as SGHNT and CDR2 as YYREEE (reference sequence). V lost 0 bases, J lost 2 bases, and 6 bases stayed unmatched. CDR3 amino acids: CASSLDSGGRNYGYTF. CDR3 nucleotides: TGTGCCAGCAGCTTGGATTCAGGGGGCAGGAACTATGGCTACACCTTC.

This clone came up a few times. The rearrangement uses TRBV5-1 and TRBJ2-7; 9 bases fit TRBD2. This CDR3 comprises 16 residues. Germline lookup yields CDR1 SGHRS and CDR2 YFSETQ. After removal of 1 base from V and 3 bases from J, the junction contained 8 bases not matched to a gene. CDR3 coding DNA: TGCGCCAGCAGCTTGACTAGCGGGCCAACCCGCTACGAGCAGTACTTC. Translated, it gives CASSLTSGPTRYEQYF.

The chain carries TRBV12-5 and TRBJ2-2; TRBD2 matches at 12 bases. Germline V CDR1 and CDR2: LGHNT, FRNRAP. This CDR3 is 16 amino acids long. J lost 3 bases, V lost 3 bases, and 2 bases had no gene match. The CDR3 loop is CASGFLAGGYTGELFF. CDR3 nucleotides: TGTGCTAGTGGTTTCCTAGCGGGGGGGTACACCGGGGAGCTGTTTTTT.

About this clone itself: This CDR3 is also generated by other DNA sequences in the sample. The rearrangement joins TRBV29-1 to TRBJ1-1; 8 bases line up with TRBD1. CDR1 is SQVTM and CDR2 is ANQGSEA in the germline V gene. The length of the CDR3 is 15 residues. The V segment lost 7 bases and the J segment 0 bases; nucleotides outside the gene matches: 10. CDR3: CSGGTGGLVNTEAFF. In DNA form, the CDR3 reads TGCAGCGGAGGGACAGGTGGCCTCGTGAACACTGAAGCTTTCTTT.

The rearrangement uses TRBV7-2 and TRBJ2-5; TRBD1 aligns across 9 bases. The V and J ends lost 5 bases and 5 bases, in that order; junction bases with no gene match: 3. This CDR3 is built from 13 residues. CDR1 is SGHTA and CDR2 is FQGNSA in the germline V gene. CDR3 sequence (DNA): TGTGCCAGCAGCGTCGACAGGGGGGAGACCCAGTACTTC. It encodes CASSVDRGETQYF.

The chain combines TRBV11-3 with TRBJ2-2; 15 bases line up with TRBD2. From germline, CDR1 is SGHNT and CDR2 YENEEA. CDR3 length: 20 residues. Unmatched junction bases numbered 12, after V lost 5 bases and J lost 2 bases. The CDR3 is CASSLRWGTSGGLNTGELFF. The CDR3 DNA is TGTGCCAGCAGCCTACGGTGGGGGACTAGCGGGGGGCTTAACACCGGGGAGCTGTTTTTT.

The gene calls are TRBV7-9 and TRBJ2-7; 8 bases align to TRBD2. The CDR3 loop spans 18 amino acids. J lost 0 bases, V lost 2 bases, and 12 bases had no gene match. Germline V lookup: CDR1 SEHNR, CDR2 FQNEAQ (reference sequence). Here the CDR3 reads CASSLMIDGLAASYEQYF. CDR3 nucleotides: TGTGCCAGCAGCTTAATGATTGACGGACTAGCTGCCTCCTACGAGCAGTACTTC. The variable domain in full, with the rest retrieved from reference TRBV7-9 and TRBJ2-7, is DTGVSQNPRHKITKRGQNVTFRCDPISEHNRLYWYRQTLGQGPEFLTYFQNEAQLEKSRLLSDRFSAERPKGSFSTLEIQRTEQGDSAMYLCASSLMIDGLAASYEQYFGPGTRLTVT.

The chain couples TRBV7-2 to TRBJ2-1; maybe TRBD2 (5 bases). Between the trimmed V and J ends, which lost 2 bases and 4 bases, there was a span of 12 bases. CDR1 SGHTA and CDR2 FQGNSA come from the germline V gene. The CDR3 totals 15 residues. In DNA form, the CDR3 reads TGTGCCAGCAGCTTAACGTGGGAGAGGTACAATGAGCAGTTCTTC. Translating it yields CASSLTWERYNEQFF.

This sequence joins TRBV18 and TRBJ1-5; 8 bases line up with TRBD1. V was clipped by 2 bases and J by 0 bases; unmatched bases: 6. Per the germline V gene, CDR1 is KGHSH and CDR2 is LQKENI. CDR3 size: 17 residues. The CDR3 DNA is TGTGCCAGCTCACCAGGGCCAGGGGGCTATAGCAATCAGCCCCAGCATTTT. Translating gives CASSPGPGGYSNQPQHF. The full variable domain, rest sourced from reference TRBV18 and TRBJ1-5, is NAGVMQNPRHLVRRRGQEARLRCSPMKGHSHVYWYRQLPEEGLKFMVYLQKENIIDESGMPKERFSAEFPKEGPSILRIQQVVRGDSAAYFCASSPGPGGYSNQPQHFGDGTRLSIL.

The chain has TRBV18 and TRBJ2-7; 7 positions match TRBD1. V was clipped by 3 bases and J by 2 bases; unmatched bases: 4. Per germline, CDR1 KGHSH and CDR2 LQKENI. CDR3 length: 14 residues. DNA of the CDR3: TGTGCCAGCTCACCTCAGGGACAGACCTACGAGCAGTACTTC. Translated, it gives CASSPQGQTYEQYF.

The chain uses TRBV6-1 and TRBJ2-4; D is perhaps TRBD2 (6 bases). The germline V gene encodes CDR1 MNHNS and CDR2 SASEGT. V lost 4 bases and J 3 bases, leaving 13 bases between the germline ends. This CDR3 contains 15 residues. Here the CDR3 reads CASSALGGNKNIQYF. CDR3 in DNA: TGTGCCAGCAGTGCTCTCGGCGGGAACAAAAACATTCAGTACTTC.

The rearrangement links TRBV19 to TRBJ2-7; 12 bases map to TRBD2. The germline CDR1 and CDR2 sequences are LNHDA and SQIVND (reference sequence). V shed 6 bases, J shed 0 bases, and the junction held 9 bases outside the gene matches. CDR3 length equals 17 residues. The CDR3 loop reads CASRNSATSGGSYEQYF. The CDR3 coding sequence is TGTGCCAGTAGAAACTCCGCGACTAGCGGGGGCTCCTACGAGCAGTACTTC.

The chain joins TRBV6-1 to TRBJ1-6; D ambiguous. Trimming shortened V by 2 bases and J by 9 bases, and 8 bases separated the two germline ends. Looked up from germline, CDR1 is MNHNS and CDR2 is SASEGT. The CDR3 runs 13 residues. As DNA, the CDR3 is TGTGCCAGCAGTGAACTTCCAGGTTCACCCCTCCACTTT. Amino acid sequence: CASSELPGSPLHF.

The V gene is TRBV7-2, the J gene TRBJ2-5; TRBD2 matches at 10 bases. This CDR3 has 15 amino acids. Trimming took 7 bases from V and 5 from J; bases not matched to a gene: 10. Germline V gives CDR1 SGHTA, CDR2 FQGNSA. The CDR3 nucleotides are TGTGCCAGCACTAAGCCCTCAGCGGGAGGGGAGACCCAGTACTTC. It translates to CASTKPSAGGETQYF.

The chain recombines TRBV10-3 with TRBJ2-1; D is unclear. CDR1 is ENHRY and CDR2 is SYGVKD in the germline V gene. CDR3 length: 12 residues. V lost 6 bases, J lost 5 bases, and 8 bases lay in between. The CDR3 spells CAIRGVDNEQFF. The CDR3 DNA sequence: TGTGCCATCAGGGGCGTCGACAATGAGCAGTTCTTC.

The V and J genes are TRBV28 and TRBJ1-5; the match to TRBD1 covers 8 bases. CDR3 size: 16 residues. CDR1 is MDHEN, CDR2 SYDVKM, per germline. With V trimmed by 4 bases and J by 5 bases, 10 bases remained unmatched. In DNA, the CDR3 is TGTGCCAGCAGTTCCATCCTAGGACAGGGCCATCAGCCCCAGCATTTT. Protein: CASSSILGQGHQPQHF.

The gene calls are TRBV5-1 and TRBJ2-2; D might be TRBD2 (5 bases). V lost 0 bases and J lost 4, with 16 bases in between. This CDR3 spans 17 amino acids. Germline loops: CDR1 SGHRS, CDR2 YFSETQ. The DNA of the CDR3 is TGCGCCAGCAGCTTGGCGGCAGCTAGCTCGAGCACCGGGGAGCTGTTTTTT. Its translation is CASSLAAASSSTGELFF.

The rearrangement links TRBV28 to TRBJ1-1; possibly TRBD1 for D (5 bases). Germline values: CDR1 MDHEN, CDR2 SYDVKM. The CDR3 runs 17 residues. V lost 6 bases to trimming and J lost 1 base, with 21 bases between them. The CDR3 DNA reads TGTGCCAGCAGAACACCTCCCGGGGGTCTAGGGAACACTGAAGCTTTCTTT. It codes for CASRTPPGGLGNTEAFF. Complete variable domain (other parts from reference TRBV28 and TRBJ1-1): DVKVTQSSRYLVKRTGEKVFLECVQDMDHENMFWYRQDPGLGLRLIYFSYDVKMKEKGDIPEGYSVSREKKERFSLILESASTNQTSMYLCASRTPPGGLGNTEAFFGQGTRLTVV.

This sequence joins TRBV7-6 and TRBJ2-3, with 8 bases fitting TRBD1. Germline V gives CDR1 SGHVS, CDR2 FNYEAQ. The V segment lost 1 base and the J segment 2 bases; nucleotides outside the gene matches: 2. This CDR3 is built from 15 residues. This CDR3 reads CASSLGQGPTDTQYF. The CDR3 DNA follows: TGTGCCAGCAGCTTAGGACAGGGGCCCACAGATACGCAGTATTTT.